Shown below are 18 T cell receptor beta chains from a single sample sequenced in a study of identical twins. In TCRdb, the 5' RACE reads were re-called with MiXCR into one record per CDR3 protein. The sample includes under 900,000 distinct CDR3 sequences, 9% to 15% of them seen just once. Another study also made use of these data, one on yellow fever vaccine responses in identical twins.

Input material: PBMCs. The source of these receptors is a woman aged 18-30 years in good health.

The chain couples TRBV6-1 to TRBJ1-1; no reliable D call. CDR1 and CDR2 from the germline V gene are MNHNS and SASEGT. The ends were cut back, 5 bases at V and 8 bases at J, with 9 bases in the middle. CDR3 length: 11 residues. CDR3 coding DNA: TGTGCCAGCAGTAGGAGGGCGGAAGCTTTCTTT. Residues: CASSRRAEAFF.

Only a few counts were recorded for this clonotype. The J gene is TRBJ2-7, the V gene TRBV15; 8 nucleotides match TRBD1. Germline CDR1 and CDR2: LNHNV and YYDKDF (reference sequence). V lost 1 base, J lost 2 bases, and 10 bases stayed unmatched. The CDR3 has 17 residues. The CDR3 loop reads CATSRGYGTGGTYEQYF. DNA for the CDR3: TGTGCCACCAGCAGAGGGTATGGAACAGGGGGTACCTACGAGCAGTACTTC.

This clonotype has a handful of counts. This rearrangement joins TRBV28 to TRBJ2-2, with TRBD1 identical over 12 bases. The CDR3 consists of 15 residues. J gave up 7 bases and V 5 bases, and 5 bases lay outside the gene matches. Per the germline V gene, CDR1 is MDHEN and CDR2 is SYDVKM. The CDR3 sequence is CASSGTGGAFGELFF. The CDR3 nucleotides read TGTGCCAGCAGTGGGACAGGGGGCGCGTTCGGGGAGCTGTTTTTT.

This clonotype has a count of ten or more. J is TRBJ2-2 and V is TRBV12-3 or TRBV12-4; no clear D. The ends were cut back, 7 bases at V and 2 bases at J, with 17 bases in the middle. The CDR3 consists of 16 residues. The CDR3 nucleotides read TGTGCCAGCACCCATGCCTGGACCACAAACACCGGGGAGCTGTTTTTT. Protein sequence: CASTHAWTTNTGELFF.

The chain joins TRBV6-1 to TRBJ1-5; D may be TRBD1 (5 bases). V lost 2 bases, J lost 4 bases, and 18 bases lay in between. The germline gives CDR1 MNHNS, CDR2 SASEGT. The CDR3 covers 17 residues. The CDR3: CASSESSWGRGNQPQHF. The CDR3 DNA reads as TGTGCCAGCAGTGAAAGCTCGTGGGGGAGGGGAAATCAGCCCCAGCATTTT.

This clonotype was counted a few times. This sequence joins TRBV5-5 and TRBJ2-1, with D possibly called TRBD1 or TRBD2 (6 bases each). Trimming cost V 4 bases and J 9 bases, with 11 bases left between them. This CDR3 comprises 12 residues. Germline lookup yields CDR1 SGHKS and CDR2 YYEKEE (reference sequence). CDR3 residues: CASSRGGFEQFF. The DNA for the CDR3 is TGTGCCAGCAGCAGAGGGGGGTTTGAGCAGTTCTTC.

The V and J genes are TRBV6-1 and TRBJ2-7, with D tentatively TRBD1 or TRBD2 (5 bases each). The germline V and J ends were trimmed by 0 bases and 0 bases, with 12 bases remaining between them. The CDR3 has 16 residues. Germline V CDR1 and CDR2: MNHNS, SASEGT. The CDR3 protein is CASSEAMWGSSYEQYV. The CDR3 DNA follows: TGTGCCAGCAGTGAAGCGATGTGGGGGTCCTCCTACGAGCAGTACGTC.

This clonotype was found once. This chain links TRBV3-1 with TRBJ1-1; D gene uncertain. Looked up from germline, CDR1 is LGHDT and CDR2 is YNNKEL (reference sequence). V lost 1 base, J lost 9 bases, and 12 bases lay in between. The CDR3 consists of 13 residues. CDR3 in amino acids: CASSQGWAQKAFF. CDR3 nucleotides: TGTGCCAGCAGCCAAGGATGGGCTCAGAAAGCTTTCTTT. Combining the CDR3 with reference TRBV3-1 and TRBJ1-1 gives the whole variable domain DTAVSQTPKYLVTQMGNDKSIKCEQNLGHDTMYWYKQDSKKFLKIMFSYNNKELIINETVPNRFSPKSPDKAHLNLHINSLELGDSAVYFCASSQGWAQKAFFGQGTRLTVV.

This rearrangement joins TRBV19 to TRBJ2-3; D remains ambiguous. Trimming shortened V by 1 base and J by 2 bases, and 16 bases separated the two germline ends. This CDR3 has 17 residues. Looked up from germline, CDR1 is LNHDA and CDR2 is SQIVND (reference sequence). The CDR3 sequence: CASSIGTGSQYTDTQYF. DNA for the CDR3: TGTGCCAGTAGTATAGGGACCGGATCCCAATACACAGATACGCAGTATTTT.

This chain links TRBV20-1 with TRBJ2-1, with TRBD2 identical over 10 bases. This CDR3 region has 16 residues. Germline CDR1 reads DFQATT; CDR2 reads SNEGSKA (reference sequence). V trimming: 1 base; J trimming: 2 bases; junction bases outside the gene matches: 5. In DNA, the CDR3 is TGCAGTGCTAGAGGCCTAGCGGGAGTAGCCTACAATGAGCAGTTCTTC. Translation gives CSARGLAGVAYNEQFF.

This clonotype appeared a few times. This chain joins TRBV6-6 and TRBJ2-4, with 10 bases that match TRBD1. The J segment lost 0 bases and the V segment lost 6 bases, leaving 5 bases of the junction unmatched. The CDR3 sequence is 16 residues long. Per germline, CDR1 MNHNY and CDR2 SVGAGI (reference sequence). CDR3 residues: CASRDGTGVAKNIQYF. The CDR3 DNA is TGTGCCAGCAGAGACGGGACAGGGGTAGCCAAAAACATTCAGTACTTC.

In its sample, this clonotype was seen a few times. The chain couples TRBV29-1 to TRBJ2-7, with D perhaps matching TRBD1 (5 bases). Looked up from germline, CDR1 is SQVTM and CDR2 is ANQGSEA. The CDR3 runs 15 residues. Trimming took off 1 base at V and 0 bases at J, with 13 bases between the two ends. Here the CDR3 DNA reads TGCAGCGTTGAAGGGGGCCCCGGAGCCTCCTACGAGCAGTACTTC. It codes for CSVEGGPGASYEQYF.

The gene calls are TRBV6-1 and TRBJ2-7, with 9 bases that match TRBD2. The ends lost 10 bases at V and 0 bases at J; junction bases unmatched: 22. This CDR3 is built from 19 residues. Germline CDR1 MNHNS, CDR2 SASEGT. CDR3 DNA sequence: TGTGCCATCAGAGGACAGGCCAAAAGTACTAGCGGGTACTCCTACGAGCAGTACTTC. Its translation is CAIRGQAKSTSGYSYEQYF.

The chain joins TRBV5-6 to TRBJ2-5; no reliable D call. CDR3 length equals 15 residues. The germline V gene encodes CDR1 SGHDT and CDR2 YYEEEE. The germline V and J ends were trimmed by 0 bases and 5 bases, with 14 bases remaining between them. The CDR3 region has the DNA TGTGCCAGCAGCTTGGCCCGACTCATAATCGAGACCCAGTACTTC. Translated: CASSLARLIIETQYF.

This clonotype was detected ten times or more. The J gene is TRBJ2-5, the V gene TRBV5-1; D not certain. Germline CDR1 and CDR2: SGHRS and YFSETQ. Trimming removed 1 base at V and 6 bases at J, with 13 bases between. There are 14 residues in the CDR3. The CDR3 region has the DNA TGCGCCAGCAGCTTGTCCCCCCAAAGCCAGACCCAGTACTTC. Its protein is CASSLSPQSQTQYF. The complete variable domain, with remaining parts taken from reference TRBV5-1 and TRBJ2-5, reads KAGVTQTPRYLIKTRGQQVTLSCSPISGHRSVSWYQQTPGQGLQFLFEYFSETQRNKGNFPGRFSGRQFSNSRSEMNVSTLELGDSALYLCASSLSPQSQTQYFGPGTRLLVL.

V and J are TRBV7-8 and TRBJ2-2, with 11 bases aligning to TRBD2. CDR3 length: 15 amino acids. Per germline, CDR1 SGHVS and CDR2 FQNEAQ. V lost 6 bases and J lost 5; bases outside the gene matches: 5. The CDR3 is CASSSGRALTGELFF. As DNA, the CDR3 is TGTGCCAGCAGTAGCGGGAGGGCCTTAACCGGGGAGCTGTTTTTT.

This clonotype was seen a handful of times. V usage is TRBV29-1 and J usage is TRBJ2-3; unclear D gene. The CDR3 totals 11 residues. Germline V lookup: CDR1 SQVTM, CDR2 ANQGSEA. V was trimmed by 3 bases and J by 2 bases, leaving 3 bases between them. CDR3 sequence (DNA): TGCAGCGTTGATGTCACAGATACGCAGTATTTT. Protein: CSVDVTDTQYF.

The chain has TRBV11-2 and TRBJ2-1, with 9 bases aligning to TRBD2. From germline, CDR1 is SGHAT and CDR2 FQNNGV. CDR3 size: 20 residues. With V trimmed by 4 bases and J by 5 bases, 21 bases remained unmatched. The CDR3 sequence is CASSSGRWASGIAGDNEQFF. CDR3 nucleotides: TGTGCCAGCAGCTCGGGTCGGTGGGCTAGCGGGATTGCTGGCGACAATGAGCAGTTCTTC.